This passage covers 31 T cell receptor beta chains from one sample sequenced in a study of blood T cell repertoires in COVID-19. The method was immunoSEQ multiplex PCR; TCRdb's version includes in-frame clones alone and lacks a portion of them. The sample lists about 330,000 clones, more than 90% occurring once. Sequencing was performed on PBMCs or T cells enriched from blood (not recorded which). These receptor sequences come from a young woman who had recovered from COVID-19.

CDR3 sequence: CATSDLRTSIHTQYF. The CDR3 DNA reads TGTGCCACCAGTGATTTGAGGACTAGTATTCATACGCAGTATTTT. This chain connects TRBV24-1 to TRBJ2-3; 7 bases agree with TRBD2. CDR1 is KGHDR, CDR2 SFDVKD, per germline. The CDR3 sequence is 15 residues long. Trimming took 0 bases from V and 7 from J; bases not matched to a gene: 6.

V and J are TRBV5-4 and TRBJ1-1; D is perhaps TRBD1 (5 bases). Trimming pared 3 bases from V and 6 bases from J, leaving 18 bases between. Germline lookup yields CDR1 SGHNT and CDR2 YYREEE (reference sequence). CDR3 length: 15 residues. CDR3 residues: CASSYVRDGRSEAFF. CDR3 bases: TGTGCCAGCAGCTATGTAAGGGACGGGAGATCTGAAGCTTTCTTT.

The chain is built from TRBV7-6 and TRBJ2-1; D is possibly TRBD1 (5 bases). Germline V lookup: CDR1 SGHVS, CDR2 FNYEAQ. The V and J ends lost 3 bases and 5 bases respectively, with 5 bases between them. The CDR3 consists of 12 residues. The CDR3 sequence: CASSLTDNEQFF. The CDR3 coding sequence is TGTGCCAGCAGCTTGACAGACAATGAGCAGTTCTTC.

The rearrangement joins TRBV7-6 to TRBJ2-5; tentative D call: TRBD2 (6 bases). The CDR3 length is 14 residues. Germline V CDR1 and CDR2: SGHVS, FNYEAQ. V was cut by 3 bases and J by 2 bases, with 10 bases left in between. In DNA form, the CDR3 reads TGTGCCAGCAGCTTTTCCGCGGGGCAAGAGACCCAGTACTTC. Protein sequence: CASSFSAGQETQYF.

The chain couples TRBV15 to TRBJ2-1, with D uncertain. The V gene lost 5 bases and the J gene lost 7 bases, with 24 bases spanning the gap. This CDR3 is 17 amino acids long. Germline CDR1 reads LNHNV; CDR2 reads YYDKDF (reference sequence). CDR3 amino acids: CATSLRGQSLGLNEQFF. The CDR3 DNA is TGTGCCACCAGCTTACGCGGCCAGTCGCTGGGTTTGAATGAGCAGTTCTTC.

DNA for the CDR3: TGTGCCAGCAGCTTAGAAAGGGGAAACACTGAAGCTTTCTTT. It is translated as CASSLERGNTEAFF. The V gene is TRBV11-2, the J gene TRBJ1-1, with D possibly being TRBD1 (5 bases). CDR1 and CDR2 from the germline V gene are SGHAT and FQNNGV. Trimming took 0 bases from V and 2 from J, leaving 7 bases between them. The CDR3 sequence is 14 residues long. Based on the CDR3 plus reference TRBV11-2 and TRBJ1-1, the full variable domain is EAGVAQSPRYKIIEKRQSVAFWCNPISGHATLYWYQQILGQGPKLLIQFQNNGVVDDSQLPKDRFSAERLKGVDSTLKIQPAKLEDSAVYLCASSLERGNTEAFFGQGTRLTVV.

CDR3: CASSELGQNTEAFF. CDR3 coding DNA: TGTGCCAGCAGTGAACTGGGACAGAACACTGAAGCTTTCTTT. This chain links TRBV2 with TRBJ1-1; maybe TRBD1 (6 bases). CDR1 SNHLY and CDR2 FYNNEI come from the germline V gene. The CDR3 has 14 residues. V gave up 2 bases and J gave up 1 base, with 8 bases separating them.

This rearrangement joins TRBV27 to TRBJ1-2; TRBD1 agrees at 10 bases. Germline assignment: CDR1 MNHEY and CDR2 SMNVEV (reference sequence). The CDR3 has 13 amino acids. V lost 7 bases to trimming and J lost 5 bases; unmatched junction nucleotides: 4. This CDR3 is CASKPDRGYGYTF. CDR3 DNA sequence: TGTGCCAGCAAACCGGACAGGGGGTATGGCTACACCTTC.

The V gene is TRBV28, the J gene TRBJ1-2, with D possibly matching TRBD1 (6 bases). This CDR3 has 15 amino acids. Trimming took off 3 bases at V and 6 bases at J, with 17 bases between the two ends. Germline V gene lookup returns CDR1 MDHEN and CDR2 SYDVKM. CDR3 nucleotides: TGTGCCAGCAGTTTGTTTATGGACAGCACTAATGGCTACACCTTC. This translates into CASSLFMDSTNGYTF.

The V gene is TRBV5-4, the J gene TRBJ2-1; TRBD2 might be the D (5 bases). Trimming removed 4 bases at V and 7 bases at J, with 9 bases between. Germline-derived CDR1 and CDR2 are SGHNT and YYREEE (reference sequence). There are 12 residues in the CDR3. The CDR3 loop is CASSRPGNEQFF. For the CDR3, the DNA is TGTGCCAGCAGCCGGCCGGGGAATGAGCAGTTCTTC.

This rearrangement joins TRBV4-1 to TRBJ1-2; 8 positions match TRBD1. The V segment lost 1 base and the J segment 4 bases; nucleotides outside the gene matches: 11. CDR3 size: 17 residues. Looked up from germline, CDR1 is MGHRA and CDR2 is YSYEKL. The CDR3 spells CASSQGVYRGSGYGYTF. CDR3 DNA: TGCGCCAGCAGCCAAGGTGTTTACAGGGGGTCTGGCTATGGCTACACCTTC.

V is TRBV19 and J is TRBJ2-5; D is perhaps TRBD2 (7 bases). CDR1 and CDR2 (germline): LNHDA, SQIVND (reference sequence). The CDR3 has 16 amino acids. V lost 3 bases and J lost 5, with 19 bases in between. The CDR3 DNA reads TGTGCCAGTAGTATTTCGCCATCCGGGGGGCAGGAGACCCAGTACTTC. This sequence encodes CASSISPSGGQETQYF. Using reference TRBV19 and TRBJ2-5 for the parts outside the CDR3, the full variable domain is DGGITQSPKYLFRKEGQNVTLSCEQNLNHDAMYWYRQDPGQGLRLIYYSQIVNDFQKGDIAEGYSVSREKKESFPLTVTSAQKNPTAFYLCASSISPSGGQETQYFGPGTRLLVL.

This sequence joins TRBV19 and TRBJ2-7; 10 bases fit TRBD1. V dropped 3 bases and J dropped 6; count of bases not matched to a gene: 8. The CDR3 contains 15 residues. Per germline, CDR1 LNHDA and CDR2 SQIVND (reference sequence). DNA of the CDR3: TGTGCCAGTAGTATTTTGCCGGGACAGGGGAGCGAGCAGTACTTC. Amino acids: CASSILPGQGSEQYF.

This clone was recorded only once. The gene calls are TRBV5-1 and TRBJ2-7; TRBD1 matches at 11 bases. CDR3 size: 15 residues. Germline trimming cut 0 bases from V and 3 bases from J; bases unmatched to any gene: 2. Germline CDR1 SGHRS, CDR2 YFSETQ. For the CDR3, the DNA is TGCGCCAGCAGCTTGGGGGGACAGGGGGACTACGAGCAGTACTTC. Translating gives CASSLGGQGDYEQYF.

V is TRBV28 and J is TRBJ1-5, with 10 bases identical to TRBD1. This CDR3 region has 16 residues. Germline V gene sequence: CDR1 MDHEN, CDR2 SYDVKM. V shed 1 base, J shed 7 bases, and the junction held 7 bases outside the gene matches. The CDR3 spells CASSLFSGQGTQPQHF. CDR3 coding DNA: TGTGCCAGCAGTTTATTTTCGGGACAGGGGACGCAGCCCCAGCATTTT.

The DNA for the CDR3 is TGTGCCAGCAGTGAGGCAGCAGGTGGTGAAAAACTGTTTTTT. As protein: CASSEAAGGEKLFF. The chain employs TRBV6-1 and TRBJ1-4; D unresolved. The CDR3 has 14 residues. Germline loops: CDR1 MNHNS, CDR2 SASEGT. Trimming took off 3 bases at V and 7 bases at J, with 12 bases between the two ends.

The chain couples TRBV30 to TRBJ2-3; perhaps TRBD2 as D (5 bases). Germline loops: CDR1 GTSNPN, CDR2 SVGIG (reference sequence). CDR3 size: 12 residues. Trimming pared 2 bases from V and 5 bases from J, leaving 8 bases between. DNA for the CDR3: TGTGCCTGGAGTATAGGGAGAGATACGCAGTATTTT. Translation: CAWSIGRDTQYF.

CDR3 region: CASSLVATSGSSYNEQFF. The CDR3 bases are TGTGCCAGCAGCTTAGTGGCGACTAGCGGGAGCTCCTACAATGAGCAGTTCTTC. This chain uses TRBV7-2 with TRBJ2-1; TRBD2 agrees at 12 bases. The V and J ends lost 1 base and 0 bases, in that order; junction bases with no gene match: 4. The CDR3 sequence is 18 residues long. Germline V gene sequence: CDR1 SGHTA, CDR2 FQGNSA.

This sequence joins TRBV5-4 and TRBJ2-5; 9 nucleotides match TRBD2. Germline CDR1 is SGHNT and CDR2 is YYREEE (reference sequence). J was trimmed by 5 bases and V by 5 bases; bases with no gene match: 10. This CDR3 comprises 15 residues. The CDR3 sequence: CASRSLRGGHETQYF. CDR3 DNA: TGTGCCAGCAGATCTCTGCGGGGGGGCCACGAGACCCAGTACTTC.

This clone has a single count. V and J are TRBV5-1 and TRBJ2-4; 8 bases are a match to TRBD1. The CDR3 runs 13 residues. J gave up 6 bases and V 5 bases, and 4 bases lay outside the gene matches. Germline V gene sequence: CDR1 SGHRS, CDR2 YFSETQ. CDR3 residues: CASSLTGGNIQYF. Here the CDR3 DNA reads TGCGCCAGCAGTCTCACAGGGGGAAACATTCAGTACTTC.

This CDR3 is CASSGMYRGETQYF. For the CDR3, the DNA is TGTGCCAGCAGCGGAATGTATAGGGGGGAGACCCAGTACTTC. The chain has TRBV14 and TRBJ2-5; TRBD1 might be the D (6 bases). Germline assignment: CDR1 SGHDN and CDR2 FVKESK. Trimming pared 5 bases from V and 5 bases from J, leaving 15 bases between. The CDR3 consists of 14 residues.

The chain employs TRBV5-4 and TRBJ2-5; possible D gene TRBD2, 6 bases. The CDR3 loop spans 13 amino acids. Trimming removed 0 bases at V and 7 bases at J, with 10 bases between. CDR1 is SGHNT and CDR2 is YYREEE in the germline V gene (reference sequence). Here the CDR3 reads CASSLEGRSTQYF. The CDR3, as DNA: TGTGCCAGCAGCTTGGAGGGGAGGTCGACCCAGTACTTC.

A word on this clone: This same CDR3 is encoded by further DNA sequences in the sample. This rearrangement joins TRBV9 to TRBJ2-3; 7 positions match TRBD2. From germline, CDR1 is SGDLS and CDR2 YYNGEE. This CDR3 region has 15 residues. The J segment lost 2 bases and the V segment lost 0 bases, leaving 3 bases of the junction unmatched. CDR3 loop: CASSVVGGDTDTQYF. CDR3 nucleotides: TGTGCCAGCAGCGTAGTGGGGGGGGACACAGATACGCAGTATTTT.

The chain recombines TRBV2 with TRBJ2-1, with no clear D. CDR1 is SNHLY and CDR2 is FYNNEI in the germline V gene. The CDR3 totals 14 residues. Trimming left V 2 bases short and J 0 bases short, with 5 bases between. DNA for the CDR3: TGTGCCAGCAGTGAAAGCCCCTCCTACAATGAGCAGTTCTTC. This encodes CASSESPSYNEQFF.

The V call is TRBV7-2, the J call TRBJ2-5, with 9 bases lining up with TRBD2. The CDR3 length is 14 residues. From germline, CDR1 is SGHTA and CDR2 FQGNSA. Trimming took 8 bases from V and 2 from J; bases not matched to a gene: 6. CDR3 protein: CASSAGGLQETQYF. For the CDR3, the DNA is TGTGCCAGCTCGGCGGGGGGGCTACAAGAGACCCAGTACTTC. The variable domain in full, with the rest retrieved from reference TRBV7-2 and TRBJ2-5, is GAGVSQSPSNKVTEKGKDVELRCDPISGHTALYWYRQSLGQGLEFLIYFQGNSAPDKSGLPSDRFSAERTGGSVSTLTIQRTQQEDSAVYLCASSAGGLQETQYFGPGTRLLVL.

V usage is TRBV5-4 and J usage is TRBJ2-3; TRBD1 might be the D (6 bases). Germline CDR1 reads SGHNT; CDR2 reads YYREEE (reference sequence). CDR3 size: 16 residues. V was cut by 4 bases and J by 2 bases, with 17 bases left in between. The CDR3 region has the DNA TGTGCCAGCAGCCCGAGGACCCTGGGGGCCACAGATACGCAGTATTTT. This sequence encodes CASSPRTLGATDTQYF.

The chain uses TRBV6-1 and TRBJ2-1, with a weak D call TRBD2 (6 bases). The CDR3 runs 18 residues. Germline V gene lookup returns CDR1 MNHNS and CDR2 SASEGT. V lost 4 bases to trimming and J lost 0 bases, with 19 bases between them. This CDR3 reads CASSASATSSSSYNEQFF. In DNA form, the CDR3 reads TGTGCCAGCAGTGCGAGCGCAACTAGCTCCAGCTCCTACAATGAGCAGTTCTTC.

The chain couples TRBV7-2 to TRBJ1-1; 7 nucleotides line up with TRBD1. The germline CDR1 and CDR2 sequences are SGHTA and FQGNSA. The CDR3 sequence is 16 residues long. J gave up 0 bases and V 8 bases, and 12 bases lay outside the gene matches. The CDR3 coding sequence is TGTGCCAGCTCGCCGAACCTAGGGGGCATGAACACTGAAGCTTTCTTT. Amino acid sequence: CASSPNLGGMNTEAFF.

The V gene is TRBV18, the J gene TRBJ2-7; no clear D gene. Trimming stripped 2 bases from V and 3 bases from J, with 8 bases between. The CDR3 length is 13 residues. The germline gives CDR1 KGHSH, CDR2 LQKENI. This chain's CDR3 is CASSPLARYEQYF. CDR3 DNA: TGTGCCAGCTCACCATTGGCACGCTACGAGCAGTACTTC.

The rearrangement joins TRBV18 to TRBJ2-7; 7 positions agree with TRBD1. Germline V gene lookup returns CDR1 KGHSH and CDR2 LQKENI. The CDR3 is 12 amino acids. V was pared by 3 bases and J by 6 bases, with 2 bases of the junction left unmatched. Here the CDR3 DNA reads TGTGCCAGCTCACCCGACAGGGTCGAGCAGTACTTC. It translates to CASSPDRVEQYF.

CDR3 nucleotides: TGTGCCAGCAGCTTAAGGACAGGTAATTTTCAGCCCCAGCATTTT. It translates to CASSLRTGNFQPQHF. The V gene is TRBV5-6, the J gene TRBJ1-5; 7 bases map to TRBD1. V lost 2 bases, J lost 6 bases, and 8 bases stayed unmatched. The CDR3 is 15 residues long. Germline assignment: CDR1 SGHDT and CDR2 YYEEEE.